This T cell receptor (beta chain) originates from a study of breast tumors, draining lymph nodes, adjacent tissues. To note about this clonotype: The antigen is unknown.

Study-level points and caveats: Luminal-like breast cancer showed significantly greater tumor-nontumor repertoire similarity than basal-like breast cancer did. Most tumor T cells seemingly derive from lymph node, then expand in tumor. That most tumor T cells come from lymph nodes remained unproven.

TCRdb fed the multiplex PCR reads into MiXCR, producing one record per CDR3 protein. The sample holds 150,000 to 200,000 distinct CDR3 sequences, roughly 30% seen once. Samples came from axillary lymph nodes draining the breast cancer. Sequencing was performed on axillary lymph node tissue. This TCR was sampled from a female donor with breast cancer. Some clones in this sample may be carry-over from other donors' samples.

CDR3: CASIPSGTLSSYNSPLHF. The CDR3, as DNA: TGTGCCAGCATCCCTAGCGGGACCCTAAGCTCCTATAATTCACCCCTCCACTTT. The chain employs TRBV2 and TRBJ1-6, with a possible D match to TRBD1 (5 bases). This CDR3 spans 18 amino acids. V was trimmed by 7 bases and J by 0 bases, leaving 19 bases between them. CDR1 and CDR2 from the germline V gene are SNHLY and FYNNEI.